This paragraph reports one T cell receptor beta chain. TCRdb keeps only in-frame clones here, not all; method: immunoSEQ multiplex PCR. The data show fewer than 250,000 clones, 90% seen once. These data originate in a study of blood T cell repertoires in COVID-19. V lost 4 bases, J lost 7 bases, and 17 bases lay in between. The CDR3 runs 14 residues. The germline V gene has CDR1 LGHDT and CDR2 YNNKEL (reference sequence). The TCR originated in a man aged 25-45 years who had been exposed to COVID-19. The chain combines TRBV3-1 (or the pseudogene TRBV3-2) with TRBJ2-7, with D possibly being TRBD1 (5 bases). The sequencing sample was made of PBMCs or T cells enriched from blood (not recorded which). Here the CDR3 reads CASSPRYQGWEQYF. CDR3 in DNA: TGTGCCAGCAGCCCACGCTATCAGGGTTGGGAGCAGTACTTC.